The 19 T cell receptor beta chains below come from one sample, sequenced in a study of T cells in Graves' hyperthyroidism and ophthalmopathy. Researchers amplified the TCR beta CDR3 regions from RNA transcripts. With the HTBI primer set, the TCR CDR3 went through a first round of RT-PCR. TCRdb ran MiXCR on the multiplex PCR reads and lists one entry per CDR3 protein. The sample has 500,000 to 650,000 distinct CDR3 sequences, 15% to 20% seen once. The sample comprised blood. The source is a man between 40 and 49 years old with Graves' ophthalmopathy.

In this sample, this clonotype turned up a few times. The V call is TRBV3-1, the J call TRBJ2-7, with D uncertain. V was cut by 4 bases and J by 0 bases, with 10 bases left in between. Germline V gives CDR1 LGHDT, CDR2 YNNKEL (reference sequence). The CDR3 length is 14 residues. CDR3 nucleotide sequence: TGTGCCAGCAGCCCTTCGACATCCTCCTACGAGCAGTACTTC. Protein sequence: CASSPSTSSYEQYF.

The chain carries TRBV6-1 and TRBJ1-3, with D perhaps matching TRBD1 (5 bases). V dropped 10 bases and J dropped 4 bases, with 14 bases sitting between them. The CDR3 sequence is 13 residues long. Per germline, CDR1 MNHNS and CDR2 SASEGT. CDR3 in amino acids: CATTGTVGNTIYF. The CDR3 region has the DNA TGTGCCACCACCGGGACGGTCGGAAACACCATATATTTT.

The CDR3 protein is CASPTPGVKGNEQYF. CDR3 DNA: TGTGCCAGCCCTACCCCCGGGGTCAAGGGGAACGAGCAGTACTTC. The rearrangement joins TRBV12-3 or TRBV12-4 to TRBJ2-7; D possibly matches TRBD1 or TRBD2 (5 bases each). This CDR3 is built from 15 residues. V was clipped by 8 bases and J by 5 bases, with 22 bases between them.

V and J are TRBV29-1 and TRBJ2-7; the D call may be TRBD1 or TRBD2 (6 bases each). The CDR3 contains 11 residues. Trimming stripped 7 bases from V and 5 bases from J, with 12 bases between. The germline V gene encodes CDR1 SQVTM and CDR2 ANQGSEA. CDR3 DNA: TGCAGCGCCGGAGGGGGGCACGAGCAGTACTTC. It translates to CSAGGGHEQYF.

In this sample, this clonotype turned up a few times. The rearrangement joins TRBV7-9 to TRBJ2-1; TRBD1 might be the D (6 bases). Germline V gene data show CDR1 as SEHNR and CDR2 as FQNEAQ (reference sequence). CDR3 size: 16 residues. V was trimmed by 8 bases and J by 5 bases, leaving 22 bases between them. CDR3 nucleotides: TGTGCCAGCGTCGAAATGGGGGACAAGGCGGACAATGAGCAGTTCTTC. Translation: CASVEMGDKADNEQFF.

This clonotype appeared a single time. The rearrangement uses TRBV29-1 and TRBJ2-3; D gene unclear. The CDR3 length is 13 residues. Per the germline V gene, CDR1 is SQVTM and CDR2 is ANQGSEA. Trimming stripped 7 bases from V and 4 bases from J, with 15 bases between. CDR3 residues: CSAVYPGADTQYF. DNA for the CDR3: TGCAGCGCCGTGTACCCCGGCGCAGATACGCAGTATTTT.

This chain connects TRBV5-1 to TRBJ2-1; 9 bases agree with TRBD2. The CDR3 length is 16 residues. CDR1 and CDR2 (germline): SGHRS, YFSETQ. J was trimmed by 7 bases and V by 0 bases; bases with no gene match: 8. In nucleotides, the CDR3 is TGCGCCAGCAGCTTGGCAGTAGCGGGAGAGCGAAATGAGCAGTTCTTC. It yields the protein CASSLAVAGERNEQFF.

This chain connects TRBV18 to TRBJ1-2; D may be TRBD1 (5 bases). Deletions cut 2 bases from V and 3 bases from J, with 10 bases between. Germline loops: CDR1 KGHSH, CDR2 LQKENI. The CDR3 runs to 14 residues. CDR3 sequence (DNA): TGTGCCAGCTCACCAAATCAGGGTTACTATGGCTACACCTTC. The encoded protein is CASSPNQGYYGYTF. Based on the CDR3 plus reference TRBV18 and TRBJ1-2, the full variable domain is NAGVMQNPRHLVRRRGQEARLRCSPMKGHSHVYWYRQLPEEGLKFMVYLQKENIIDESGMPKERFSAEFPKEGPSILRIQQVVRGDSAAYFCASSPNQGYYGYTFGSGTRLTVV.

The chain has TRBV5-4 and TRBJ2-5, with D perhaps TRBD1 (5 bases). Trimming pared 6 bases from V and 2 bases from J, leaving 14 bases between. This CDR3 has 14 amino acids. Germline V lookup: CDR1 SGHNT, CDR2 YYREEE (reference sequence). CDR3 sequence (DNA): TGTGCCAGCACCCGGCAGGGTGGGCAAGAGACCCAGTACTTC. This sequence encodes CASTRQGGQETQYF.

Regarding this clonotype: This CDR3 fails to terminate in the conserved phenylalanine or tryptophan, so it likely reflects a read error. The gene calls are TRBV7-8 and TRBJ2-2; no firm D call. This CDR3 contains 14 residues. From germline, CDR1 is SGHVS and CDR2 FQNEAQ. With 6 bases removed from V and 1 base from J, the gap between germline ends came to 9 bases. This CDR3 reads CASRPERNTGELFS. The CDR3 region has the DNA TGTGCCAGCAGGCCCGAAAGGAACACCGGGGAGCTGTTTTCT.

This clonotype has at least ten counts. This chain connects TRBV7-9 to TRBJ2-2; the D is unclear. CDR3 length equals 12 residues. Per germline, CDR1 SEHNR and CDR2 FQNEAQ (reference sequence). V was shortened by 5 bases and J by 5 bases, with 6 bases between the two germline ends. CDR3 nucleotides: TGTGCCAGCAGCCTATATACCGGGGAGCTGTTTTTT. Translation gives CASSLYTGELFF.

Regarding this clonotype: A much larger clone differs by one base, so this may be a read error. The chain is built from TRBV27 and TRBJ1-1; tentatively, D is TRBD1 (5 bases). This CDR3 is 13 amino acids long. The germline gives CDR1 MNHEY, CDR2 SMNVEV (reference sequence). V was clipped by 5 bases and J by 1 base, with 8 bases between them. CDR3 in DNA: TGTGCCAGCAGTATCACAGGGAACACTGAAGCTTTCTTT. It encodes CASSITGNTEAFF.

The V and J genes are TRBV13 and TRBJ2-7, with D perhaps being TRBD1 or TRBD2 (5 bases each). The V end lost 3 bases, the J end lost 3 bases, and 18 bases lay between the germline ends. The length of the CDR3 is 16 residues. CDR1 is PRHDT and CDR2 is FYEKMQ in the germline V gene (reference sequence). This chain's CDR3 is CASSFGGHHPVYEQYF. In DNA form, the CDR3 reads TGTGCCAGCAGCTTTGGAGGACACCACCCCGTCTACGAGCAGTACTTC.

The rearrangement uses TRBV12-3 or TRBV12-4 and TRBJ1-4, with D perhaps TRBD1 (5 bases). This CDR3 spans 14 amino acids. The V and J ends lost 6 bases and 11 bases respectively, with 19 bases between them. CDR3 sequence (DNA): TGTGCCAGCAGCCCCCGCGAGGGACGGTATAAACTGTTTTTT. This translates into CASSPREGRYKLFF.

Ten or more counts support this clonotype. This sequence joins TRBV5-1 and TRBJ1-1, with 9 bases lining up with TRBD1. Trimming took 5 bases from V and 1 from J; bases not matched to a gene: 3. The V gene's germline CDR1 is SGHRS and CDR2 YFSETQ. This CDR3 contains 14 residues. Here the CDR3 DNA reads TGCGCCAGCAGAAAGGACAGGGGGAACACTGAAGCTTTCTTT. Amino acid sequence: CASRKDRGNTEAFF.

The chain employs TRBV6-1 and TRBJ2-7; D gene ambiguous. This CDR3 contains 14 residues. The V and J ends lost 6 bases and 2 bases respectively, with 14 bases between them. Germline V CDR1 and CDR2: MNHNS, SASEGT. CDR3 loop: CASRVDLGAYEQYF. The DNA of the CDR3 is TGTGCCAGCAGAGTGGATCTTGGTGCCTACGAGCAGTACTTC.

In this sample, this clonotype turned up a few times. This chain links TRBV6-1 with TRBJ2-7; D is ambiguous. CDR1 and CDR2 from the germline V gene are MNHNS and SASEGT. Trimming took 5 bases from V and 3 from J, leaving 11 bases between them. The CDR3 contains 13 residues. CDR3 loop: CASSSDLYYEQYF. The CDR3 region has the DNA TGTGCCAGCAGTTCAGACCTCTACTACGAGCAGTACTTC.

The chain has TRBV29-1 and TRBJ1-1; D is ambiguous. Germline assignment: CDR1 SQVTM and CDR2 ANQGSEA. The V gene lost 7 bases and the J gene lost 4 bases, with 19 bases spanning the gap. The CDR3 runs to 14 residues. CDR3 protein: CSAGPPGETTEAFF. In nucleotides, the CDR3 is TGCAGCGCCGGGCCTCCCGGAGAGACCACTGAAGCTTTCTTT.

This clonotype was counted a few times. For the CDR3, the DNA is TGTGCCAGCAGCTTAGCCTGGAAGGACGGCTACACCTTC. Residues: CASSLAWKDGYTF. V usage is TRBV7-2 and J usage is TRBJ1-2; D remains ambiguous. CDR1 and CDR2 from the germline V gene are SGHTA and FQGNSA. Trimming pared 0 bases from V and 8 bases from J, leaving 10 bases between. The CDR3 loop spans 13 amino acids.